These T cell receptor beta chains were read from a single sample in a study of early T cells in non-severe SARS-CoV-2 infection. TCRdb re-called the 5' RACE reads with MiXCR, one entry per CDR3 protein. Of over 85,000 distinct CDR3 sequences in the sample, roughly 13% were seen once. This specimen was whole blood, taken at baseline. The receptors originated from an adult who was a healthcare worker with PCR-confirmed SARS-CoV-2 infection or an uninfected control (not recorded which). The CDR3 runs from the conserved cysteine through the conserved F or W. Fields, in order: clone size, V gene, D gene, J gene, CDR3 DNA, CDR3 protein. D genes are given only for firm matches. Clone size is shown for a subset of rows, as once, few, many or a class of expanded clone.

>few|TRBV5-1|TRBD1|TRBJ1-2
TGCGCCAGCAGCTTGGGGGACAGGGGATCCCGTGGCTACACCTTC
CASSLGDRGSRGYTF
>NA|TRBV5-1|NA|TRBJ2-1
TGCGCCAGCAGCTTGGTGGTGGATTCCTACAATGAGCAGTTCTTC
CASSLVVDSYNEQFF
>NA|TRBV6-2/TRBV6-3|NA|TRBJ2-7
TGTGCCAGCAGTTACCAGGGATTCTACGAGCAGTACTTC
CASSYQGFYEQYF
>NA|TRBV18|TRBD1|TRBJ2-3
TGTGCCAGCTCACTGCAGGGGGCGAAAGATACGCAGTATTTT
CASSLQGAKDTQYF
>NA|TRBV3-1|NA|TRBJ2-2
TGTGCCAGCAGCCAGGGAGGGACAGCGAACACCGGGGAGCTGTTTTTT
CASSQGGTANTGELFF
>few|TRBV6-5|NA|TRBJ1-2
TGTGCCAGCAGTCCGGACACTGTCTATGGCTACACCTTC
CASSPDTVYGYTF
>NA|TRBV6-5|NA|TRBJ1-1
TGTGCCAGCAGTTACGCGGAGGGGTGGAACACTGAAGCTTTCTTT
CASSYAEGWNTEAFF
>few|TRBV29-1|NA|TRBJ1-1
TGCAGCGTTGGAAGGAACACTGAAGCTTTCTTT
CSVGRNTEAFF
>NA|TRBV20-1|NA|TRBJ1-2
TGCAGTGCTAGAGTTAACAGGGCATCTGGCTACACCTTC
CSARVNRASGYTF
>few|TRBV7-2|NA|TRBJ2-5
TGTGCCAGCAGCTCCGTCCAGAAAGAAGAGACCCAGTACTTC
CASSSVQKEETQYF
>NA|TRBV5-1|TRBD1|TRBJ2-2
TGCGCCAGCAGCTCGGCGGGACAGGGGTCCGGGGAGCTGTTTTTT
CASSSAGQGSGELFF
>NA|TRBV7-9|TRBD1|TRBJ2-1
TGTGCCAGCACCTCCACCGGGACAGGGGGTCATAGCTCCTACAATGAGCAGTTCTTC
CASTSTGTGGHSSYNEQFF
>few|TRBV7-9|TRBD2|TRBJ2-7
TGTGCCAGCAGCTTATCGGGGGGAACGTCCTACGAGCAGTACTTC
CASSLSGGTSYEQYF
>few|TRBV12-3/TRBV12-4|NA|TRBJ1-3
TGTGCCAGCAGTTTGGAGAGGCGTAACACCATATATTTT
CASSLERRNTIYF
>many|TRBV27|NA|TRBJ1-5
TGTGCCAGCAGTTCCCGAGCCAGGATCAATCAGCCCCAGCATTTT
CASSSRARINQPQHF
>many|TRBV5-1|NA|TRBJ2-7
TGCGCCAGCAGCTTGGCAGGGGGGCGCATCGGCGAGCAGTACTTC
CASSLAGGRIGEQYF
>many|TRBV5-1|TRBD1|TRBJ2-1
TGCGCCAGCAGCTGGGGACAGGGTAGGGAGCAGTTCTTC
CASSWGQGREQFF
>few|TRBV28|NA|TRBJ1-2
TGTGCCAGCAGTTTGGGGGCGGTGGGAAACTATGGCTACACCTTC
CASSLGAVGNYGYTF
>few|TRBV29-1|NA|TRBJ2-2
TGCAGCGTTGAAGACCCTAGTAAACACACCGGGGAGCTGTTTTTT
CSVEDPSKHTGELFF
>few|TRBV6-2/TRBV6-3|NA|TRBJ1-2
TGTGCCAGCAGTGGGGAGGATGCAGCTAACTATGGCTACACCTTC
CASSGEDAANYGYTF
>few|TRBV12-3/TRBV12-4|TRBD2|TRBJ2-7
TGTGCCAGCAGTTTAGGTCTCGGGACTAGGACCTACGAGCAGTACTTC
CASSLGLGTRTYEQYF
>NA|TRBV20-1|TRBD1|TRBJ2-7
TGCAGTGCTGGCCGGGACAGGGCCCACGAGCAGTACTTC
CSAGRDRAHEQYF
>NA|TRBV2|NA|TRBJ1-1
TGTGCCAGCCGGATCACTGAAGCTTTCTTT
CASRITEAFF
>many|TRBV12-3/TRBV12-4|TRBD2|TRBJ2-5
TGTGCCAGCAGCGATCGCGCGATCGGGACTAGAGTGGGAGAGACCCAGTACTTC
CASSDRAIGTRVGETQYF
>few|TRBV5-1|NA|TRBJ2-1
TGCGCCAGCAGCTTTGAGCCGAGCTCCTACAATGAGCAGTTCTTC
CASSFEPSSYNEQFF
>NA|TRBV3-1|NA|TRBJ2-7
TGTGCCAGCAGCCAACGGCACTACGAGCAGTACTTC
CASSQRHYEQYF
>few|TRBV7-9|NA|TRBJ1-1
TGTGCCAGCAGCCCATGGACTCTTGGTTCTGAAGCTTTCTTT
CASSPWTLGSEAFF
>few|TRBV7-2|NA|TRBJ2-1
TGTGCCAGCAGCTTAGCGCAATTTAGTCTATATGAGCAGTTCTTC
CASSLAQFSLYEQFF
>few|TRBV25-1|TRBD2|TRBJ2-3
TGTGCCAGCAGTGAATCTATGCTAGCGGGAGCGGTAGATACGCAGTATTTT
CASSESMLAGAVDTQYF
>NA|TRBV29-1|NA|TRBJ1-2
TGCAGCGTTGAATGGGGGATCTATGGCTACACCTTC
CSVEWGIYGYTF
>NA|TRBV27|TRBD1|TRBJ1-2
TGTGCCAGCAGTTATACAGGGGGTGCGAATGGCTACACCTTC
CASSYTGGANGYTF
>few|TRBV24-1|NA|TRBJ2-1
TGTGCCACCAGTGATTCCCAAGAGCAGTTCTTC
CATSDSQEQFF